These 12 T cell receptor beta chains originate from one sample sequenced in a study of response to subunit inactivated influenza vaccine. TCRdb recomputed calls from the RT-PCR reads with MiXCR, one row per CDR3 protein. In the table there are 530,000 or so distinct CDR3 sequences, 25% of which are singletons. Here the sequenced sample was CD4+ T cells sorted from PBMCs, taken roughly 5 days after vaccination. The receptors come from a man aged 50 to 60 who received an inactivated influenza vaccine.

The V gene is TRBV6-2 or TRBV6-3, the J gene TRBJ2-6; D remains ambiguous. Germline CDR1 reads MNHEY; CDR2 reads SVGEGT. The V end lost 5 bases, the J end lost 0 bases, and 11 bases lay between the germline ends. CDR3 length equals 16 residues. The CDR3 DNA sequence: TGTGCCAGCAGTCAACCTCACAACTCTGGGGCCAACGTCCTGACTTTC. It translates to CASSQPHNSGANVLTF.

This clonotype showed up just a few times. This rearrangement joins TRBV12-3 or TRBV12-4 to TRBJ2-1; no clear D gene. V dropped 9 bases and J dropped 6 bases, with 15 bases sitting between them. CDR3 length: 13 amino acids. Written as DNA, the CDR3 is TGTGCCAGTTCGGGCCCAACCTCCAATGAGCAGTTCTTC. This gives the protein CASSGPTSNEQFF.

V and J are TRBV6-1 and TRBJ2-7; no clear D gene. Trimming removed 10 bases from V and 3 bases from J, with 16 bases in between. This CDR3 region has 13 residues. Germline CDR1 MNHNS, CDR2 SASEGT. This CDR3 reads CAIRRPPNYEQYF. In DNA, the CDR3 is TGTGCCATACGTAGGCCCCCTAACTACGAGCAGTACTTC.

CDR3 in DNA: TGTGCCAGCAGCTTAGTAGCGGGGGGGCCCGATACGCAGTATTTT. This encodes CASSLVAGGPDTQYF. The chain links TRBV7-2 to TRBJ2-3; 11 nucleotides line up with TRBD2. In germline, CDR1 is SGHTA, CDR2 FQGNSA. CDR3 length: 15 amino acids. V lost 1 base to trimming and J lost 6 bases; unmatched junction nucleotides: 3.

This clonotype turned up a few times. The V and J genes are TRBV12-3 or TRBV12-4 and TRBJ1-2; D gene uncertain. Trimming shortened V by 7 bases and J by 4 bases, and 10 bases separated the two germline ends. The CDR3 length is 12 residues. In DNA, the CDR3 is TGTGCCAGCACAGCCCTTAGCTATGGCTACACCTTC. This sequence encodes CASTALSYGYTF.

The chain is built from TRBV20-1 and TRBJ1-1, with unresolved D. The V and J ends lost 3 bases and 1 base respectively, with 6 bases between them. This CDR3 contains 12 residues. Germline CDR1 is DFQATT and CDR2 is SNEGSKA (reference sequence). DNA of the CDR3: TGCAGTGCTAGGAAGGAGAACACTGAAGCTTTCTTT. This codes for CSARKENTEAFF.

This clonotype was seen a few times. The chain carries TRBV5-1 and TRBJ1-1; D perhaps matches TRBD1 (5 bases). V shed 4 bases and J shed 5 bases, with 18 bases lying between them. This CDR3 region has 15 residues. Germline lookup yields CDR1 SGHRS and CDR2 YFSETQ. The CDR3 loop is CASSLPGVGGTEAFF. The CDR3 DNA is TGCGCCAGCAGCCTACCGGGGGTAGGAGGAACTGAAGCTTTCTTT.

The chain uses TRBV2 and TRBJ2-1; D is unresolved. The CDR3 has 12 residues. V gave up 6 bases and J gave up 7 bases, with 10 bases separating them. From germline, CDR1 is SNHLY and CDR2 FYNNEI. The CDR3: CASRADTNEQFF. CDR3 bases: TGTGCCAGCAGAGCCGACACAAATGAGCAGTTCTTC.

This clonotype was observed a handful of times. The chain links TRBV20-1 to TRBJ2-7; D possibly corresponds to TRBD2 (5 bases). CDR3 length: 13 amino acids. Germline values: CDR1 DFQATT, CDR2 SNEGSKA (reference sequence). Between the trimmed V and J ends, which lost 3 bases and 7 bases, there was a span of 16 bases. CDR3 in amino acids: CSASDSVGVEQYF. DNA for the CDR3: TGCAGTGCTAGTGATAGCGTGGGAGTGGAGCAGTACTTC.

This chain links TRBV3-1 with TRBJ2-1; D ambiguous. The germline gives CDR1 LGHDT, CDR2 YNNKEL (reference sequence). The CDR3 length is 14 residues. V shed 0 bases and J shed 7 bases, with 10 bases lying between them. In DNA form, the CDR3 reads TGTGCCAGCAGCCAAGATTGGGGTAGGAATGAGCAGTTCTTC. Encoded protein: CASSQDWGRNEQFF.

This clonotype turned up a few times. The chain carries TRBV5-6 and TRBJ2-1; 11 nucleotides agree with TRBD1. The length of the CDR3 is 16 residues. J was trimmed by 8 bases and V by 0 bases; bases with no gene match: 7. Germline-derived CDR1 and CDR2 are SGHDT and YYEEEE. The CDR3 is CASSLGAGTGGYEQFF. CDR3 nucleotides: TGTGCCAGCAGCTTGGGTGCCGGGACAGGGGGATATGAGCAGTTCTTC.

This clonotype has just a few counts. The chain combines TRBV2 with TRBJ2-7; TRBD1 might be the D (6 bases). CDR1 and CDR2 from the germline V gene are SNHLY and FYNNEI. Trimming took off 1 base at V and 2 bases at J, with 18 bases between the two ends. The CDR3 consists of 17 residues. The CDR3 spells CASSEGSISQGAYEQYF. In DNA form, the CDR3 reads TGTGCCAGCAGTGAAGGATCCATATCACAGGGAGCCTACGAGCAGTACTTC. Full variable domain (remainder filled in from reference TRBV2 and TRBJ2-7): EPEVTQTPSHQVTQMGQEVILRCVPISNHLYFYWYRQILGQKVEFLVSFYNNEISEKSEIFDDQFSVERPDGSNFTLKIRSTKLEDSAMYFCASSEGSISQGAYEQYFGPGTRLTVT.